These T cell receptor beta chains were read from a single sample in a study of blood T cells in healthy people across ages. A single record per CDR3 protein comes from TCRdb applying MiXCR to the 5' RACE reads. The top ten clones hold about 6.7% of a sample with 1,500,000 or so distinct CDR3 sequences, approximately 59% of them seen once. The sequenced sample was blood. These receptors were collected from a young man in good health. Both conserved end residues are part of each CDR3. A D gene is named only where the DNA matches it firmly. Size tells how often a clone was seen (once, few, many) or the class of an expanded clone, and some rows leave it out.

>TRBV27|TRBJ2-7|NA|NA
CASSRSGPPYEQYF
TGTGCCAGCAGTAGGAGCGGGCCCCCCTACGAGCAGTACTTC
>TRBV5-1|TRBJ2-1|once|NA
CASSSTHGTGGGNEQFF
TGCGCCAGCAGCTCGACCCACGGGACTGGAGGGGGCAATGAGCAGTTCTTC
>TRBV5-1|TRBJ1-2|NA|NA
CASSLDREAGYTF
TGCGCCAGCAGCTTGGACCGGGAGGCAGGCTACACCTTC
>TRBV4-1|TRBJ2-1|NA|NA
CASSPPGRARAGNEQFF
TGCGCCAGCAGCCCCCCGGGCCGTGCCAGGGCTGGCAATGAGCAGTTCTTC
>TRBV5-1|TRBJ2-1|NA|TRBD1
CASSWTGFDEQFF
TGCGCCAGCAGCTGGACAGGGTTCGATGAGCAGTTCTTC
>TRBV4-1|TRBJ2-1|NA|NA
CASSQIDAYNEQFF
TGCGCCAGCAGCCAAATAGACGCCTACAATGAGCAGTTCTTC
>TRBV6-1|TRBJ1-2|NA|NA
CASSTGSTLYGYTF
TGTGCCAGCAGCACGGGGTCGACCCTCTATGGCTACACCTTC
>TRBV7-2|TRBJ2-1|NA|NA
CASMRGPSSREQFF
TGTGCCAGCATGCGGGGCCCTAGCTCGCGTGAGCAGTTCTTC
>TRBV4-1|TRBJ2-1|few|NA
CASSQDLDLTYNEQFF
TGCGCCAGCAGCCAAGATCTCGATTTAACCTACAATGAGCAGTTCTTC
>TRBV27|TRBJ2-7|few|NA
CASSYGPGYEQYF
TGTGCCAGCAGTTACGGCCCAGGCTACGAGCAGTACTTC
>TRBV15|TRBJ1-5|NA|NA
CATTPARSSNQPQHF
TGTGCCACCACCCCCGCAAGATCGAGCAATCAGCCCCAGCATTTT
>TRBV20-1|TRBJ2-1|few|TRBD2
CSARVPSGRADNEQFF
TGCAGTGCTAGAGTACCTAGCGGGAGGGCCGATAATGAGCAGTTCTTC
>TRBV5-1|TRBJ2-7|NA|TRBD2
CASSLGPSGSYEQYF
TGCGCCAGCAGCTTGGGTCCTAGCGGCTCCTACGAGCAGTACTTC
>TRBV15|TRBJ2-1|NA|TRBD2
CATSRDASGYNEQFF
TGTGCCACCAGCAGAGATGCTAGCGGATACAATGAGCAGTTCTTC
>TRBV2|TRBJ2-7|NA|TRBD2
CASSVLAGTLYEQYF
TGTGCCAGCAGTGTACTAGCGGGGACCTTGTACGAGCAGTACTTC
>TRBV27|TRBJ2-1|few|NA
CASTRLNEQFF
TGTGCCAGCACCCGGTTAAATGAGCAGTTCTTC
>TRBV18|TRBJ2-5|NA|TRBD2
CASSETSGPQETQYF
TGTGCCAGCTCAGAGACTAGCGGGCCTCAAGAGACCCAGTACTTC
>TRBV5-1|TRBJ2-2|once|NA
CASSLVPGAGELFF
TGCGCCAGCAGCTTGGTACCAGGGGCCGGGGAGCTGTTTTTT
>TRBV20-1|TRBJ2-7|NA|TRBD1
CSAATGALRDYEQYF
TGCAGTGCAGCCACAGGGGCCCTTCGAGACTACGAGCAGTACTTC
>TRBV6-4|TRBJ2-7|NA|NA
CASSPQMGSYNEQYF
TGTGCCAGCAGTCCGCAAATGGGCTCCTACAATGAGCAGTACTTC
>TRBV7-2|TRBJ2-1|NA|NA
CASRQAGSYNEQFF
TGTGCCAGCAGGCAAGCCGGGTCTTACAATGAGCAGTTCTTC
>TRBV29-1|TRBJ2-7|few|TRBD2
CSVETSGGMLGEQYF
TGCAGCGTTGAGACTAGCGGGGGGATGCTCGGCGAGCAGTACTTC
>TRBV5-1|TRBJ2-7|NA|TRBD1
CASSERQGSYEQYF
TGCGCCAGCAGCGAGAGACAGGGCTCCTACGAGCAGTACTTC
>TRBV3-1|TRBJ1-5|NA|NA
CASSHGNQPQHF
TGTGCCAGCAGCCACGGCAATCAGCCCCAGCATTTT
>TRBV12-3/TRBV12-4|TRBJ2-3|once|TRBD2
CASSFAVWGGSPADTQYF
TGTGCCAGCAGTTTTGCGGTTTGGGGGGGTTCGCCCGCAGATACGCAGTATTTT
>TRBV12-3/TRBV12-4|TRBJ2-7|once|NA
CASSPDGRCEQYF
TGTGCCAGCAGCCCAGACGGTCGTTGCGAGCAGTACTTC
>TRBV12-3/TRBV12-4|TRBJ2-7|NA|NA
CASSPPGEGTYEQYF
TGTGCCAGCAGTCCACCGGGTGAGGGGACCTACGAGCAGTACTTC
>TRBV7-2|TRBJ2-1|NA|NA
CASSPDRPRYNEQFF
TGTGCCAGCAGCCCCGACCGGCCCCGCTACAATGAGCAGTTCTTC
>TRBV6-5|TRBJ2-7|NA|TRBD2
CASSYSVREGEQYF
TGTGCCAGCAGTTACTCGGTTCGGGAGGGCGAGCAGTACTTC
>TRBV12-3/TRBV12-4|TRBJ1-1|few|NA
CASSHPSENTEAFF
TGTGCCAGCAGTCACCCGTCCGAGAACACTGAAGCTTTCTTT
>TRBV20-1|TRBJ2-7|many|NA
CSARDRQGGSYEQYF
TGCAGTGCTAGAGATCGACAGGGAGGCTCCTACGAGCAGTACTTC
>TRBV4-3|TRBJ1-2|NA|NA
CASSQDRRNGYTF
TGCGCCAGCAGCCAAGATCGGCGTAATGGCTACACCTTC
>TRBV4-3|TRBJ1-6|NA|TRBD1
CAGSQDPGQGNSPLHF
TGCGCCGGCAGCCAAGACCCGGGACAGGGTAATTCACCCCTCCACTTT
>TRBV27|TRBJ2-7|NA|TRBD2
CASSQIAGLGVYNEQYF
TGTGCCAGCAGTCAAATAGCGGGTTTAGGGGTCTACAATGAGCAGTACTTC
>TRBV27|TRBJ2-1|once|NA
CASSDSMGYEQFF
TGTGCCAGCAGTGATTCGATGGGCTATGAGCAGTTCTTC
>TRBV2|TRBJ2-1|few|TRBD2
CASRIFGTSQNEQFF
TGTGCCAGCAGAATTTTTGGGACTAGCCAAAATGAGCAGTTCTTC
>TRBV2|TRBJ2-1|NA|NA
CASRGTPNEQFF
TGTGCCAGCAGAGGGACACCCAATGAGCAGTTCTTC
>TRBV6-5|TRBJ2-7|NA|NA
CASSYFGSSTSYEQYF
TGTGCCAGCAGTTACTTTGGCAGCTCAACATCCTACGAGCAGTACTTC
>TRBV6-6|TRBJ1-2|few|NA
CASSFPPGGGSDGYTF
TGTGCCAGCAGTTTCCCCCCCGGTGGGGGCTCGGATGGCTACACCTTC
>TRBV12-3/TRBV12-4|TRBJ1-4|NA|NA
CASSLRGLANEKLFF
TGTGCCAGCAGTTTGAGGGGTTTAGCTAATGAAAAACTGTTTTTT
>TRBV15|TRBJ2-5|few|NA
CATSRSSSGQQETQYF
TGTGCCACCAGCAGATCAAGTTCCGGACAGCAAGAGACCCAGTACTTC
>TRBV12-3/TRBV12-4|TRBJ2-4|NA|NA
CASSPRLLAKNIQYF
TGTGCCAGCAGTCCACGACTGTTAGCCAAAAACATTCAGTACTTC
>TRBV25-1|TRBJ2-5|NA|NA
CASSEDLADREQYF
TGTGCCAGCAGTGAAGATCTCGCCGATAGAGAGCAGTACTTC
>TRBV6-5|TRBJ2-3|NA|TRBD1
CASSYSATGGTDTQYF
TGTGCCAGCAGTTACTCCGCGACAGGGGGCACAGATACGCAGTATTTT
>TRBV15|TRBJ1-4|many|NA
CATSRDPFETSGGKLFF
TGTGCCACCAGCAGAGATCCCTTTGAAACGTCGGGTGGAAAACTGTTTTTT
>TRBV20-1|TRBJ1-2|NA|TRBD1
CSARFSGTGVYGYTF
TGCAGTGCTAGATTTTCCGGGACAGGGGTCTATGGCTACACCTTC
>TRBV29-1|TRBJ2-1|many|NA
CSLSAFIGRPSIPNEQFF
TGCAGCTTAAGTGCCTTCATCGGACGACCTTCGATCCCCAATGAGCAGTTCTTC
>TRBV7-2|TRBJ2-1|few|TRBD2
CASSPGGVGGNEQFF
TGTGCCAGCAGCCCCGGGGGGGTGGGGGGCAATGAGCAGTTCTTC
>TRBV29-1|TRBJ1-2|NA|NA
CSVIPSYPTAEDHYGYTF
TGCAGCGTTATTCCCTCCTACCCGACCGCGGAGGATCACTATGGCTACACCTTC
>TRBV7-2|TRBJ1-5|NA|TRBD1
CASSLTGTVSNQPQHF
TGTGCCAGCAGTTTAACCGGGACAGTTAGCAATCAGCCCCAGCATTTT